Sequencing of this T cell receptor (beta chain) was carried out in a study of CD4+ T cells in melanoma. Germline loops: CDR1 SNHLY, CDR2 FYNNEI. V was shortened by 4 bases and J by 0 bases, with 20 bases between the two germline ends. This CDR3 region has 18 residues. Sequencing used immunoSEQ multiplex PCR; TCRdb keeps in-frame clones, though not all of them. The sample yields about 54,000 clones, over 60% seen once. Whole-study results and caveats: In melanoma, neoantigen-specific CD4+ T cells reportedly differed in differentiation state. A reported correlation linked neoantigen-specific CD4+ T cells to CD8+, macrophage and B cell function.

As regards this clone: Its antigen is still unknown.

The sequencing sample was made of tumor tissue. The chain employs TRBV2 and TRBJ2-3; D unresolved. The origin of this receptor is a human donor with melanoma. The CDR3 region has the DNA TGTGCCAGCAGTGCCGTTAGCCGAATAAGTTTAAGCACAGATACGCAGTATTTT. Protein: CASSAVSRISLSTDTQYF.